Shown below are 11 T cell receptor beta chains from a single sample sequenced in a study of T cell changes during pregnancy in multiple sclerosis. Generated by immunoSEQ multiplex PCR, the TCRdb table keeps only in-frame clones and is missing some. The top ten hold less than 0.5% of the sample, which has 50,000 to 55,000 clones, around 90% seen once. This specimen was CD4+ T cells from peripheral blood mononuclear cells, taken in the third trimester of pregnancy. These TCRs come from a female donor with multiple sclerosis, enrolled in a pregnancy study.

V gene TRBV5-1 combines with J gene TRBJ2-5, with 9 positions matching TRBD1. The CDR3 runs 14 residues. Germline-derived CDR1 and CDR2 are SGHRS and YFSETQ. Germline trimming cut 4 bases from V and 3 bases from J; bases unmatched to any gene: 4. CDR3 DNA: TGCGCCAGCAGCCCGGGACAGGGCAAAGAGACCCAGTACTTC. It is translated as CASSPGQGKETQYF. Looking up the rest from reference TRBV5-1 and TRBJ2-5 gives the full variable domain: KAGVTQTPRYLIKTRGQQVTLSCSPISGHRSVSWYQQTPGQGLQFLFEYFSETQRNKGNFPGRFSGRQFSNSRSEMNVSTLELGDSALYLCASSPGQGKETQYFGPGTRLLVL.

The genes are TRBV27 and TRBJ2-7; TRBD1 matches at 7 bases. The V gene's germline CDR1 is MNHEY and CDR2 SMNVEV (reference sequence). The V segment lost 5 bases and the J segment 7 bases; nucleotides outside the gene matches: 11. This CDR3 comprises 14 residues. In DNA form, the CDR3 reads TGTGCCAGCAGTCCGAGACAGGGATTGGAAGAGCAGTACTTC. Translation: CASSPRQGLEEQYF.

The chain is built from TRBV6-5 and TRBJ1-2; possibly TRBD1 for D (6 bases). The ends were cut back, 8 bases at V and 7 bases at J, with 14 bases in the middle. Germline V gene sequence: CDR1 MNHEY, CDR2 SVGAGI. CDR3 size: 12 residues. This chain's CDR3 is CASLSGEGGYTF. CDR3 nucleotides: TGTGCCAGCCTCTCAGGGGAGGGTGGCTACACCTTC.

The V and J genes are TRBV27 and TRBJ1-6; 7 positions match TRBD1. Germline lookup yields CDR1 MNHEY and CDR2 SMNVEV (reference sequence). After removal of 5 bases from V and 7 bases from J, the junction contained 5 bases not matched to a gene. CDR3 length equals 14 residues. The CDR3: CASSPGQLNSPLHF. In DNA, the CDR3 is TGTGCCAGCAGTCCGGGACAGTTGAATTCACCCCTCCACTTT.

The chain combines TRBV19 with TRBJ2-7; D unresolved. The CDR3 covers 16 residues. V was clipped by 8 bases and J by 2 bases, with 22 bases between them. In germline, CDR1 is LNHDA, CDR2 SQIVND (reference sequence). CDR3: CASQPNSQRPPYEQYF. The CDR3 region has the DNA TGTGCCAGTCAGCCGAATTCGCAGCGTCCGCCCTACGAGCAGTACTTC.

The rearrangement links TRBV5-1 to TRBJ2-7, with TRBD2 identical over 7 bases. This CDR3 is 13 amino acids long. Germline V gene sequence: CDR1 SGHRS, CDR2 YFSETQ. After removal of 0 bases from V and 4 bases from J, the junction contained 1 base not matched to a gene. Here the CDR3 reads CASSLGGGYEQYF. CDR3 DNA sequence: TGCGCCAGCAGCTTGGGGGGGGGTTACGAGCAGTACTTC.

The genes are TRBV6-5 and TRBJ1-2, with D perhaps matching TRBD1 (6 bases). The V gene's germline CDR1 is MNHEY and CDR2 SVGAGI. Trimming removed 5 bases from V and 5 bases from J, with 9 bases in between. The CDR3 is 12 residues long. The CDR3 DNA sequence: TGTGCCAGCAGTGGGACACCTTATGGCTACACCTTC. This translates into CASSGTPYGYTF.

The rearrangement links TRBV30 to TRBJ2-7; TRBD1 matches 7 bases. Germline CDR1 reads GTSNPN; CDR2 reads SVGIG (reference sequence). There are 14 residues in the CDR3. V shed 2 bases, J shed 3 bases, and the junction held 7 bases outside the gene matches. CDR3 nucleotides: TGTGCCTGGAGTCAAACAGGGGTACTCTACGAGCAGTACTTC. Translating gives CAWSQTGVLYEQYF.

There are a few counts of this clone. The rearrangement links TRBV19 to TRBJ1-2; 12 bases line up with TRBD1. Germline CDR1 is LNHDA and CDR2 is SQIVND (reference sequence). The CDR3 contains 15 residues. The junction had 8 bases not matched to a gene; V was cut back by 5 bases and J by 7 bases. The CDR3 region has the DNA TGTGCCAGTAGTTTTCCGGGACAGGGGGCTTTTGGCTACACCTTC. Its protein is CASSFPGQGAFGYTF. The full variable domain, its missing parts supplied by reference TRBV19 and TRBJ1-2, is DGGITQSPKYLFRKEGQNVTLSCEQNLNHDAMYWYRQDPGQGLRLIYYSQIVNDFQKGDIAEGYSVSREKKESFPLTVTSAQKNPTAFYLCASSFPGQGAFGYTFGSGTRLTVV.

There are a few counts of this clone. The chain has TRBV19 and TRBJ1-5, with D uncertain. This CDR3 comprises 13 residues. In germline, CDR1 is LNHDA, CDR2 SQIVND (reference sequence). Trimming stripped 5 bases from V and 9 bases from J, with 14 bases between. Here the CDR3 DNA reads TGTGCCAGTAGTCGGACTGACCAAGGGCCCCAGCATTTT. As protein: CASSRTDQGPQHF.

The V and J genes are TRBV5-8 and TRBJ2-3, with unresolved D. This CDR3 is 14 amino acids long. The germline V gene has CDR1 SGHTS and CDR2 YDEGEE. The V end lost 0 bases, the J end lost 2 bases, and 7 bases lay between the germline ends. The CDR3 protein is CASSLDRNTDTQYF. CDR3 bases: TGTGCCAGCAGCTTGGACAGAAACACAGATACGCAGTATTTT.